These T cell receptor beta chains were read from a single sample in a study of cytotoxic CD8 clonotypes in ibrutinib-treated CLL. Sequencing was performed with immunoSEQ multiplex PCR; in TCRdb, only in-frame clones are kept and a portion is missing. The sample records over 250,000 clones, roughly four fifths being singletons. The sequences come from PBMCs, collected at disease progression, from a patient treated with ibrutinib. These receptor sequences come from a human donor with chronic lymphocytic leukemia. CDR3s include the opening cysteine and the closing phenylalanine or tryptophan. The D gene is left open where the match is weak. Clone size, where shown, is once, few, many, or a class for clones that have expanded.

clone_size j_call d_call v_call cdr3_nt cdr3_aa
- TRBJ1-1 - TRBV18 TGTGCCAGCTCACCGTTACAGGCAAACACTGAAGCTTTCTTT CASSPLQANTEAFF
- TRBJ1-3 - TRBV9 TGTGCCAGCAGCGTAGCCGGGACACGAAACACCATATATTTT CASSVAGTRNTIYF
- TRBJ2-5 - TRBV5-4 TGTGCCAGCAGCTTGGTTTCGAAAGAGACCCAGTACTTC CASSLVSKETQYF
- TRBJ2-7 TRBD1 TRBV29-1 TGCAGCGTCTCAGGGACAGGGCATTCCTACGAGCAGTACTTC CSVSGTGHSYEQYF
- TRBJ2-7 - TRBV13 TGTGCCAGCAGCATTGACCCTACAACCTACGAGCAGTACTTC CASSIDPTTYEQYF
- TRBJ2-3 - TRBV7-6 TGTGCCAGCAGCTTAGCTACCACAGATACGCAGTATTTT CASSLATTDTQYF
- TRBJ2-5 - TRBV29-1 TGCAGCGTTCCCCGGACAGCCACAACCCCCTTAGAGACCCAGTACTTC CSVPRTATTPLETQYF
- TRBJ2-7 TRBD2 TRBV6-5 TGTGCCAGCACTTTAGCGGGGTCCTACGAGCAGTACTTC CASTLAGSYEQYF
- TRBJ2-2 - TRBV6-5 TGTGCCAGCAGCCCCAGCCTAGGTAGCTTGGGGGAGCTGTTTTTT CASSPSLGSLGELFF
- TRBJ1-1 - TRBV5-1 TGCGCCAGCAGCCCCCTGGGGGGGAGGAACACTGAAGCTTTCTTT CASSPLGGRNTEAFF
- TRBJ1-2 - TRBV9 TGTGCCAGCAGCGAGGGGATTAACTATGGCTACACCTTC CASSEGINYGYTF
- TRBJ2-6 - TRBV9 TGTGCCAGCAGCCTTACCTCCTCTGGGGCCAACGTCCTGACTTTC CASSLTSSGANVLTF
- TRBJ1-1 - TRBV5-1 TGCGCCAGCAGCTTGACAGTTTCAGGCACTGAAGCTTTCTTT CASSLTVSGTEAFF
- TRBJ2-3 TRBD2 TRBV5-4 TGTGCCAGCAGCTCCGGGACTAGCGCCACCACAGATACGCAGTATTTT CASSSGTSATTDTQYF
- TRBJ2-1 TRBD2 TRBV2 TGTGCCAGCAGTTCTCTAGCGGGGTTGGGAAATGAGCAGTTCTTC CASSSLAGLGNEQFF
- TRBJ2-6 - TRBV7-9 TGTGCCAGCAGCAGACTGCAGAGCTCTGGGGCCAACGTCCTGACTTTC CASSRLQSSGANVLTF
- TRBJ2-7 TRBD1 TRBV27 TGTGCCAGCGCGATACAGGGGGCTGCCTACGAGCAGTACTTC CASAIQGAAYEQYF
- TRBJ1-4 - TRBV11-2 TGTGCCAGCAGCTTAGGGGCCAGGGAAAAACTGTTTTTT CASSLGAREKLFF
few TRBJ1-5 - TRBV19 TGTGCCAGTAGTATAGATCCCGGGACCCTGGGGCAGCCCCAGCATTTT CASSIDPGTLGQPQHF
few TRBJ2-2 - TRBV7-8 TGTGCCAGCAGCTTAGACCAGACCGGGGAGCTGTTTTTT CASSLDQTGELFF
- TRBJ1-2 TRBD1 TRBV5-1 TGCGCCAGCAGCCCCGGTGGAGGACAGGGCTATGGCTACACCTTC CASSPGGGQGYGYTF
- TRBJ1-6 - TRBV6-1 TGTGCCAGCCAGTTGGAGAGTTCCTATAATTCACCCCTCCACTTT CASQLESSYNSPLHF
- TRBJ2-5 TRBD1 TRBV28 TGTGCCACCTGGGGGCCAACAGGGGATGGGACCCAGTACTTC CATWGPTGDGTQYF
- TRBJ2-7 TRBD1 TRBV5-5 TGTGCCAGCAGCTTGGTGAGCGGCGACAGGGGCCGGTTCGAGCAGTACTTC CASSLVSGDRGRFEQYF
- TRBJ1-5 - TRBV7-6 TGTGCCAGCAGCTTAGGTCCGCGGGGGGGCAATCAGCCCCAGCATTTT CASSLGPRGGNQPQHF
few TRBJ2-3 TRBD1 TRBV5-1 TGCGCCAGCAGCTGGGGACAGAGCACAGATACGCAGTATTTT CASSWGQSTDTQYF
- TRBJ1-2 - TRBV7-2 TGTGCCAGCAGCTTATCGGGTCAGGGGTATGGCTACACCTTC CASSLSGQGYGYTF
- TRBJ1-2 TRBD1 TRBV27 TGTGCCAGCAGTTCCGGACAGGGGGGAAACTATGGCTACACCTTC CASSSGQGGNYGYTF
- TRBJ2-7 TRBD2 TRBV18 TGTGCCAGCTCACATCCCGGGAGGGAGGACTACGAGCAGTACTTC CASSHPGREDYEQYF
few TRBJ2-5 - TRBV5-1 TGCGCCAGCAGCCCAATGGGTCGGGGGATAGAGACCCAGTACTTC CASSPMGRGIETQYF
few TRBJ1-5 TRBD1 TRBV4-1 TGCGCCAGCAGCCAAGGGGACAGCCAGCATTTT CASSQGDSQHF
- TRBJ2-5 TRBD2 TRBV14 TGTGCCAGCAGCCAAGGTCGCGGGAGGTCTCACCAAGAGACCCAGTACTTC CASSQGRGRSHQETQYF
- TRBJ1-5 TRBD1 TRBV4-1 TGCGCCAGCAGCCAAGATAAACAGGGGATGGTTAGAGGCAATCAGCCCCAGCATTTT CASSQDKQGMVRGNQPQHF
- TRBJ2-5 TRBD1 TRBV7-6 TGTGCCAGCAGCCCCCCGGACAGGGAGGAAGAGACCCAGTACTTC CASSPPDREEETQYF
- TRBJ1-2 - TRBV18 TGTGCCAGCTCTCACACCGACTATGGCTACACCTTC CASSHTDYGYTF
few TRBJ2-7 - TRBV5-5 TGTGCCAGCAGCCCCAGGCCCTACGAGCAGTACTTC CASSPRPYEQYF
- TRBJ2-7 TRBD1 TRBV5-6 TGTGCCAGCAGCCTCCTCCTCGACAGGGTACCCTACGAGCAGTACTTC CASSLLLDRVPYEQYF
- TRBJ2-2 - TRBV4-1 TGCGCCAGCAGCCAAGATTCCAGGGCTGGCGGGGAGCTGTTTTTT CASSQDSRAGGELFF
- TRBJ2-3 TRBD1 TRBV10-3 TGTGCCACCAGGTCAAGGGGTGGACAGGGTACAGATACGCAGTATTTT CATRSRGGQGTDTQYF
- TRBJ2-1 - TRBV27 TGTGCCAGCAGTTCTCGTGGGAATGAGCAGTTCTTC CASSSRGNEQFF
- TRBJ1-2 - TRBV4-2 TGTGCCAGCAGCCAAGATGATCCTAACTATGGCTACACCTTC CASSQDDPNYGYTF
few TRBJ2-3 - TRBV10-3 TGTGCCATCAGTTACCGACTCACAGATACGCAGTATTTT CAISYRLTDTQYF
- TRBJ2-7 TRBD2 TRBV7-8 TGTGCCAGCAGCCCCTATGGGGGGGAGTCCGACGAGCAGTACTTC CASSPYGGESDEQYF
- TRBJ1-1 TRBD1 TRBV4-3 TGCGCCAGCAGCCAAGAAGGCATCAGGGGGCTTGCTTTCTTT CASSQEGIRGLAFF
- TRBJ1-1 - TRBV7-9 TGTGCCAGCAGCTCCGTGGGTTTTCTCACTAACACTGAAGCTTTCTTT CASSSVGFLTNTEAFF
- TRBJ2-1 - TRBV29-1 TGCAGCGTTCAGGACTCCTACAATGAGCAGTTCTTC CSVQDSYNEQFF
- TRBJ2-1 - TRBV14 TGTGCCAGCAGTCGGGACACCTACAATGAGCAGTTCTTC CASSRDTYNEQFF
- TRBJ2-5 TRBD2 TRBV7-9 TGTGCCAGCAGCTTAACTAGCGGGAGGCCCCAAGAGACCCAGTACTTC CASSLTSGRPQETQYF
- TRBJ1-2 - TRBV13 TGTGCCAGCAGCTTGGGGGGTAGCTATGGCTACACCTTC CASSLGGSYGYTF
- TRBJ2-6 - TRBV14 TGTGCCAGCAGCCCGCGAGTAGGTATAATCTCTGGGGCCAACGTCCTGACTTTC CASSPRVGIISGANVLTF
- TRBJ1-6 TRBD1 TRBV5-1 TGCGCCAGCAGCTCTGGGGACAGTCGAAACTCACCCCTCCACTTT CASSSGDSRNSPLHF
- TRBJ2-7 TRBD2 TRBV4-3 TGCGCCAGCAGCCAAGTGGCAACTAGCGGGAGATACTACGAGCAGTACTTC CASSQVATSGRYYEQYF
- TRBJ2-5 - TRBV28 TGTGCCAGTAGCTTCCGCAGGGGCGGGGAGACCCAGTACTTC CASSFRRGGETQYF
- TRBJ2-5 - TRBV13 TGTGCCAGCAGCTCACGACAGTACCAAGAGACCCAGTACTTC CASSSRQYQETQYF
once TRBJ1-3 - TRBV15 TGTGCCACCAGACCCCTCGGACATCAGGATGGAAACACCATATATTTT CATRPLGHQDGNTIYF